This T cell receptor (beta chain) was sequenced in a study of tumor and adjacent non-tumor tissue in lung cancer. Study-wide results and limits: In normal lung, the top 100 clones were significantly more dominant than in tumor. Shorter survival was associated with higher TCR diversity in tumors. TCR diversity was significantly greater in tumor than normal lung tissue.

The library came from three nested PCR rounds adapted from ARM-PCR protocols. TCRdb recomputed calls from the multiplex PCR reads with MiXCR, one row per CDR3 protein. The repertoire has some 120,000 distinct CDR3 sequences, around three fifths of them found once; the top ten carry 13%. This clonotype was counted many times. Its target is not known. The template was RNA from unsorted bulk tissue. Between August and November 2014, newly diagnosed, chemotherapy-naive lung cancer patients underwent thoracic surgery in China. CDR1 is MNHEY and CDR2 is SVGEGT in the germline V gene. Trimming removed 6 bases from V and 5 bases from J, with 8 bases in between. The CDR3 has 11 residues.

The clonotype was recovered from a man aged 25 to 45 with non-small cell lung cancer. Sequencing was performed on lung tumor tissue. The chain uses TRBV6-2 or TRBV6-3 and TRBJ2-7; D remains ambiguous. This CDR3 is CASSHSDEQYF. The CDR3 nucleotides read TGTGCCAGCAGCCACAGCGACGAGCAGTACTTC.